Each of the 16 T cell receptor beta chains below was sequenced from the same sample in a study of blood T cell repertoires in COVID-19. Clones were read by immunoSEQ multiplex PCR, and TCRdb kept only the in-frame ones, dropping some. In the table there are roughly 130,000 clones, around 83% of which are singletons. The sample was peripheral blood. These receptors all come from a woman between 45 and 60 years old with acute or convalescent COVID-19.

The rearrangement joins TRBV2 to TRBJ1-1; maybe TRBD1 (6 bases). V was trimmed by 7 bases and J by 10 bases, leaving 16 bases between them. The CDR3 is 12 amino acids. Germline V gives CDR1 SNHLY, CDR2 FYNNEI. The CDR3 DNA reads TGTGCCAGCACTGTGGACAGCGTTGGAGCTTTCTTT. Protein sequence: CASTVDSVGAFF.

The CDR3 protein is CASSSLGQAINSPLHF. The CDR3, as DNA: TGTGCCAGCAGTTCGCTCGGACAGGCGATTAATTCACCCCTCCACTTT. The rearrangement joins TRBV27 to TRBJ1-6, with TRBD1 matching over 7 bases. J was trimmed by 6 bases and V by 4 bases; bases with no gene match: 9. This CDR3 spans 16 amino acids. Germline V gives CDR1 MNHEY, CDR2 SMNVEV (reference sequence).

This chain joins TRBV25-1 and TRBJ1-5, with no clear D. CDR3 size: 13 residues. The germline V gene has CDR1 MGHDK and CDR2 SYGVNS. Trimming removed 5 bases at V and 4 bases at J, with 9 bases between. Here the CDR3 reads CASSRGRNQPQHF. The CDR3, as DNA: TGTGCCAGCAGTCGCGGCAGAAATCAGCCCCAGCATTTT.

The V and J genes are TRBV5-1 and TRBJ1-2; D may be TRBD1 (5 bases). V shed 4 bases and J shed 3 bases, with 10 bases lying between them. The CDR3 length is 13 residues. Germline assignment: CDR1 SGHRS and CDR2 YFSETQ. The CDR3 region is CASSPGDYYGYTF. In nucleotides, the CDR3 is TGCGCCAGCAGCCCCGGGGACTACTATGGCTACACCTTC.

This chain joins TRBV29-1 and TRBJ1-2; 8 nucleotides match TRBD1. V lost 6 bases and J lost 6; bases outside the gene matches: 6. The CDR3 has 12 residues. In germline, CDR1 is SQVTM, CDR2 ANQGSEA. CDR3 loop: CSVGTGSHGYTF. CDR3 nucleotide sequence: TGCAGCGTCGGGACAGGTTCTCATGGCTACACCTTC. Full variable domain (missing parts from reference TRBV29-1 and TRBJ1-2): SAVISQKPSRDICQRGTSLTIQCQVDSQVTMMFWYRQQPGQSLTLIATANQGSEATYESGFVIDKFPISRPNLTFSTLTVSNMSPEDSSIYLCSVGTGSHGYTFGSGTRLTVV.

This clone was seen once. This rearrangement joins TRBV6-5 to TRBJ1-2, with D possibly being TRBD1 (5 bases). This CDR3 is built from 15 residues. Trimming removed 6 bases at V and 7 bases at J, with 21 bases between. Germline loops: CDR1 MNHEY, CDR2 SVGAGI. The DNA of the CDR3 is TGTGCCAGCAGGGATATCGCTGCGGGACTGGTTGGCTACACCTTC. This codes for CASRDIAAGLVGYTF.

This clone came up a few times. This CDR3 is CASSRRAIQAEKLFF. Here the CDR3 DNA reads TGTGCCAGCTCCCGGCGGGCGATCCAGGCTGAAAAACTGTTTTTT. This chain links TRBV25-1 with TRBJ1-4; no reliable D call. Trimming took 8 bases from V and 7 from J, leaving 20 bases between them. Germline V CDR1 and CDR2: MGHDK, SYGVNS. This CDR3 comprises 15 residues.

The chain couples TRBV19 to TRBJ1-2; D is ambiguous. The germline V gene has CDR1 LNHDA and CDR2 SQIVND (reference sequence). V was cut by 2 bases and J by 3 bases, with 7 bases left in between. This CDR3 is 13 amino acids long. Here the CDR3 DNA reads TGTGCCAGTAGTATACGACGGGACTATGGCTACACCTTC. It encodes CASSIRRDYGYTF.

This chain connects TRBV6-2 or TRBV6-3 to TRBJ2-1; 7 nucleotides agree with TRBD1. The germline V gene has CDR1 MNHEY and CDR2 SVGEGT. CDR3 length: 15 residues. V lost 5 bases to trimming and J lost 2 bases; unmatched junction nucleotides: 6. CDR3 DNA sequence: TGTGCCAGCAGTCTCCGGGACAGAGCCTACAATGAGCAGTTCTTC. It codes for CASSLRDRAYNEQFF.

The chain uses TRBV14 and TRBJ1-2, with 8 bases aligning to TRBD1. Germline V gene lookup returns CDR1 SGHDN and CDR2 FVKESK. This CDR3 contains 13 residues. The V segment lost 4 bases and the J segment 8 bases; nucleotides outside the gene matches: 6. CDR3 amino acids: CASSRDRGGGYTF. The CDR3 region has the DNA TGTGCCAGCAGCCGAGACAGGGGTGGGGGCTACACCTTC. The full variable domain, its missing parts supplied by reference TRBV14 and TRBJ1-2, is EAGVTQFPSHSVIEKGQTVTLRCDPISGHDNLYWYRRVMGKEIKFLLHFVKESKQDESGMPNNRFLAERTGGTYSTLKVQPAELEDSGVYFCASSRDRGGGYTFGSGTRLTVV.

V and J are TRBV9 and TRBJ1-2; tentatively, D is TRBD1 (6 bases). V was clipped by 0 bases and J by 2 bases, with 8 bases between them. CDR1 is SGDLS, CDR2 YYNGEE, per germline. CDR3 size: 14 residues. For the CDR3, the DNA is TGTGCCAGCAGCGTAGGGACAGTAAACTATGGCTACACCTTC. It is translated as CASSVGTVNYGYTF. The entire variable domain, with the rest obtained from reference TRBV9 and TRBJ1-2, is as follows: DSGVTQTPKHLITATGQRVTLRCSPRSGDLSVYWYQQSLDQGLQFLIQYYNGEERAKGNILERFSAQQFPDLHSELNLSSLELGDSALYFCASSVGTVNYGYTFGSGTRLTVV.

This clone has only one observation. The V and J genes are TRBV3-1 (or the pseudogene TRBV3-2) and TRBJ1-2; D perhaps matches TRBD1 (5 bases). V was clipped by 2 bases and J by 4 bases, with 20 bases between them. Germline loops: CDR1 LGHDT, CDR2 YNNKEL (reference sequence). The CDR3 covers 17 residues. CDR3 in DNA: TGTGCCAGCAGCCAACTTAGCGGCAGGGAAGGGATCTATGGCTACACCTTC. Residues: CASSQLSGREGIYGYTF.

V usage is TRBV5-4 and J usage is TRBJ1-1, with 7 bases matching TRBD1. Germline loops: CDR1 SGHNT, CDR2 YYREEE (reference sequence). The CDR3 is made up of 14 amino acids. V lost 3 bases, J lost 1 base, and 3 bases stayed unmatched. The CDR3 region has the DNA TGTGCCAGCAGCTCGGGACAGCAGAACACTGAAGCTTTCTTT. Amino acids: CASSSGQQNTEAFF.

This rearrangement joins TRBV30 to TRBJ1-1; perhaps TRBD1 as D (6 bases). The germline CDR1 and CDR2 sequences are GTSNPN and SVGIG (reference sequence). The CDR3 is 15 residues long. The germline V and J ends were trimmed by 0 bases and 4 bases, with 15 bases remaining between them. CDR3: CAWSVWGGIGTEAFF. For the CDR3, the DNA is TGTGCCTGGAGTGTATGGGGGGGCATCGGCACTGAAGCTTTCTTT.

V and J are TRBV6-5 and TRBJ1-1; no clear D gene. Germline CDR1 and CDR2: MNHEY and SVGAGI. CDR3 length: 16 residues. The V end was cut by 0 bases, the J end by 1 base, with 12 bases between. The CDR3 is CASSYSRAGRNTEAFF. CDR3 in DNA: TGTGCCAGCAGTTACTCGAGGGCAGGAAGGAACACTGAAGCTTTCTTT.

J is TRBJ2-2 and V is TRBV19; 8 nucleotides align to TRBD2. Trimming removed 5 bases from V and 7 bases from J; junction bases left unmatched: 12. Per the germline V gene, CDR1 is LNHDA and CDR2 is SQIVND (reference sequence). There are 16 residues in the CDR3. CDR3 region: CASSPGGDGRRGELFF. The CDR3 nucleotides are TGTGCCAGTAGTCCCGGGGGGGACGGGCGGCGCGGGGAGCTGTTTTTT.